This TCR beta chain originates from a study of T-cell reconstitution after alpha-beta-depleted transplantation in children. The TCRbeta library was prepared with unique molecular identifiers. MiXCR, run by TCRdb on the PCR reads, gives a single entry per CDR3 protein. The sample carries roughly 500,000 distinct CDR3 sequences, around 16% recorded once. The CDR3 is 13 residues long. Between the trimmed V and J ends, which lost 7 bases and 5 bases, there was a span of 14 bases. Germline values: CDR1 MNHNY, CDR2 SVGAGI (reference sequence). This clonotype was observed a handful of times. Sample: PBMCs from the stem cell graft donor, taken from the stem cell graft. The rearrangement links TRBV6-6 to TRBJ1-1; D is possibly TRBD1 (5 bases). This receptor was obtained from a human donor who donated a stem cell graft to a child with acute lymphoblastic leukemia. The CDR3 DNA is TGTGCCAGCACCCGCGGGGGGAGGACTGAAGCTTTCTTT. Protein product: CASTRGGRTEAFF.